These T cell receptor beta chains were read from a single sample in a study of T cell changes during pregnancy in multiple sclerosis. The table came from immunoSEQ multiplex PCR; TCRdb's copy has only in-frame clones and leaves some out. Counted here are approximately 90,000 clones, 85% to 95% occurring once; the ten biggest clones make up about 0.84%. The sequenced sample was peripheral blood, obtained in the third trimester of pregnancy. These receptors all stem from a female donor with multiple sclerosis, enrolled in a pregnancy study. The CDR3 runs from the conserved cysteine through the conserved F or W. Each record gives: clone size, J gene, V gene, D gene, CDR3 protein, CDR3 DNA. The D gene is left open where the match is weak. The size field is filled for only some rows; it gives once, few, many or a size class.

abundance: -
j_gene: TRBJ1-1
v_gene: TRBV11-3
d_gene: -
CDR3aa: CASSLAAGAEAFF
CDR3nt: TGTGCCAGCAGCTTAGCGGCAGGGGCTGAAGCTTTCTTT

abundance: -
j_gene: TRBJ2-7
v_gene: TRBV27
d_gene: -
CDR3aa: CASSSLNGFSYEQYF
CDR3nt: TGTGCCAGCAGTTCCTTAAACGGGTTTTCCTACGAGCAGTACTTC

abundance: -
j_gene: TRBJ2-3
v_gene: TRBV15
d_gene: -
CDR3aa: CATSGDHENRADTQYF
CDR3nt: TGTGCCACCAGCGGAGATCACGAAAACAGGGCAGATACGCAGTATTTT

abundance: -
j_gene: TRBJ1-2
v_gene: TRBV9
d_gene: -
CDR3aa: CASSVAAQAYGYTF
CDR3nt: TGTGCCAGCAGCGTAGCTGCACAGGCCTATGGCTACACCTTC

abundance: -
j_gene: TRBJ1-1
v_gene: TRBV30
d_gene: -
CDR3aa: CAWSVPEFGRAEAFF
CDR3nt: TGTGCCTGGAGTGTACCCGAATTCGGGAGGGCTGAAGCTTTCTTT

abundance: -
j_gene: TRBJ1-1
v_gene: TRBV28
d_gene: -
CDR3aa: CASSLSGTQLNTEAFF
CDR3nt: TGTGCCAGCAGTTTATCAGGGACACAACTGAACACTGAAGCTTTCTTT

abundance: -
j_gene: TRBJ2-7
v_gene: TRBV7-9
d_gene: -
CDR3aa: CASSLYHYEGEQYF
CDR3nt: TGTGCCAGCAGCTTATATCATTATGAGGGCGAGCAGTACTTC

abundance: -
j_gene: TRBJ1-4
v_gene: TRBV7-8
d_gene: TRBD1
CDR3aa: CASRPGTGLEKLFF
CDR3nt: TGTGCCAGCAGGCCCGGGACAGGGCTCGAAAAACTGTTTTTT

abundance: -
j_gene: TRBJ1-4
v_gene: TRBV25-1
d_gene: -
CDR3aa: CASSPGFGEKLFF
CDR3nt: TGTGCCAGCAGTCCAGGGTTCGGAGAAAAACTGTTTTTT

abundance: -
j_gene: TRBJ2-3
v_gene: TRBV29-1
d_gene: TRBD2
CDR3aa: CSVEGLAGEGQYF
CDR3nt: TGCAGCGTTGAAGGGCTAGCGGGAGAGGGGCAGTATTTT

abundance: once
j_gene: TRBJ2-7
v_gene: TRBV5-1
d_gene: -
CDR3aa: CASSLIRGLRYEQYF
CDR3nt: TGCGCCAGCAGCTTGATTCGCGGTTTGAGATACGAGCAGTACTTC

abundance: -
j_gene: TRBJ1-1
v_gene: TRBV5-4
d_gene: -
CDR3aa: CASSFPNTEAFF
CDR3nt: TGTGCCAGCAGCTTCCCAAACACTGAAGCTTTCTTT

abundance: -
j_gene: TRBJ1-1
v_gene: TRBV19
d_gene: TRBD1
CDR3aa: CASSIIVGTGVTEAFF
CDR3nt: TGTGCCAGTAGTATTATAGTGGGGACAGGGGTCACTGAAGCTTTCTTT

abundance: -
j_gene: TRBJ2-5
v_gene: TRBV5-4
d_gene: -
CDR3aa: CASSFGETQYF
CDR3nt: TGTGCCAGCAGCTTCGGGGAGACCCAGTACTTC

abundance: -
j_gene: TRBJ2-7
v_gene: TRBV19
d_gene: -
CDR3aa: CASSGSRTVNSYEQYF
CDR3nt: TGTGCCAGTAGTGGCTCCCGAACAGTGAACTCCTACGAGCAGTACTTC

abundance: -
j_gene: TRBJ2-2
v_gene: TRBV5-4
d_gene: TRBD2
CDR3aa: CASSLRREVATGELFF
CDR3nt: TGTGCCAGCAGCTTAAGGCGGGAGGTAGCAACCGGGGAGCTGTTTTTT

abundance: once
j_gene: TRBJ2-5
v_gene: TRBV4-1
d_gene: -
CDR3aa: CASSQGAMAGETQYF
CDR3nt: TGCGCCAGCAGCCAAGGAGCAATGGCGGGAGAGACCCAGTACTTC

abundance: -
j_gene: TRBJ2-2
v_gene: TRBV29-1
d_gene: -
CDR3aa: CSVDGPGVTGELFF
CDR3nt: TGCAGCGTTGATGGTCCAGGGGTCACCGGGGAGCTGTTTTTT

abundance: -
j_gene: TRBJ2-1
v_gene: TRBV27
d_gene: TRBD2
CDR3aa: CASSLASGSHEQFF
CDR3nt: TGTGCCAGCAGTTTAGCTAGCGGGAGCCATGAGCAGTTCTTC

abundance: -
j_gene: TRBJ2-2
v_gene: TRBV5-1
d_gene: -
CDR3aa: CASSLLDTGELFF
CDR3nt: TGCGCCAGCAGCTTGCTTGACACCGGGGAGCTGTTTTTT

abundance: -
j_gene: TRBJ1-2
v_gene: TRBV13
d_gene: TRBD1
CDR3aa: CASSLGGTVYGYTF
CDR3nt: TGTGCCAGCAGCTTAGGCGGGACAGTATATGGCTACACCTTC

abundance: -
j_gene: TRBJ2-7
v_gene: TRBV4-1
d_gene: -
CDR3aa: CASSQVSGYYEQYF
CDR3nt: TGCGCCAGCAGCCAAGTCTCGGGTTACTACGAGCAGTACTTC

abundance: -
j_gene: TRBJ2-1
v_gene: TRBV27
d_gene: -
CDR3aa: CASALWAMGDEQFF
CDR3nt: TGTGCCAGCGCCCTATGGGCCATGGGCGATGAGCAGTTCTTC

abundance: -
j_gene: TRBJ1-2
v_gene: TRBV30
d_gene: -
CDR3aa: CAWSPGGYTF
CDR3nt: TGTGCCTGGAGTCCCGGTGGCTACACCTTC

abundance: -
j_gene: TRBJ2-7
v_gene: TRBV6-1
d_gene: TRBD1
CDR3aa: CASSGTGLSYEQYF
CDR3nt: TGTGCCAGCAGTGGGACAGGACTTTCCTACGAGCAGTACTTC

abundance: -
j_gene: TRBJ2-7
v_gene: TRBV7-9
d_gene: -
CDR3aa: CASSPEQGRGYEQYF
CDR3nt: TGTGCCAGCAGCCCAGAACAGGGAAGAGGATACGAGCAGTACTTC

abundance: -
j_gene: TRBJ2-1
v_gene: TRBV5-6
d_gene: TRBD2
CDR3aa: CASSSGLAGGWDEQFF
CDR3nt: TGTGCCAGCAGCTCGGGACTAGCGGGAGGGTGGGACGAGCAGTTCTTC

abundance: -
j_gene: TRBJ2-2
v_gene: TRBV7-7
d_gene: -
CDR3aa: CASSLGGRTGELFF
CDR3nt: TGTGCCAGCAGCTTAGGGGGGAGGACCGGGGAGCTGTTTTTT

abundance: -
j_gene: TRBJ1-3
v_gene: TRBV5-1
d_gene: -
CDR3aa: CASSLGGDNSGNTIYF
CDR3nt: TGCGCCAGCAGCTTGGGTGGGGACAACTCTGGAAACACCATATATTTT

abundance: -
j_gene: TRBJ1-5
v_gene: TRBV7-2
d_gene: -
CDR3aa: CASSSYNQPQHF
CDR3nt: TGTGCCAGCAGCTCGTACAATCAGCCCCAGCATTTT

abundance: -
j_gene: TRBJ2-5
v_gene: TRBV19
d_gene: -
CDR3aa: CASSIEATQYF
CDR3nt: TGTGCCAGTAGTATTGAAGCAACCCAGTACTTC

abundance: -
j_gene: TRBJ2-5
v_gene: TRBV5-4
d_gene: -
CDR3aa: CASRITGGGETQYF
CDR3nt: TGTGCCAGCAGAATAACTGGGGGCGGCGAGACCCAGTACTTC

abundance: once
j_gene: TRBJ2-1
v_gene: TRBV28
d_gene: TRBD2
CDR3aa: CASSRRLAGGYEQFF
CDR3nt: TGTGCCAGCAGCCGGCGGCTAGCGGGAGGATATGAGCAGTTCTTC

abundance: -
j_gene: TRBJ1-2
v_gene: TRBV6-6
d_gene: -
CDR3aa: CASSTGGGYTF
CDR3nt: TGTGCCAGCAGTACCGGAGGTGGCTACACCTTC

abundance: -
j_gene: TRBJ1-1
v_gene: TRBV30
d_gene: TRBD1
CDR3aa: CAWSQGTVNTEAFF
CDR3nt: TGTGCCTGGAGCCAAGGGACAGTGAACACTGAAGCTTTCTTT

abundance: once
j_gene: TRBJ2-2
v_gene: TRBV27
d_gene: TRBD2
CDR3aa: CASSPGTSGRVFGELFF
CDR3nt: TGTGCCAGCAGTCCAGGGACTAGCGGGAGGGTTTTCGGGGAGCTGTTTTTT

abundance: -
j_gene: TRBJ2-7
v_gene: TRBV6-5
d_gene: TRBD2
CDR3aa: CASRGVSGSRYEQYF
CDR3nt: TGTGCCAGCAGGGGGGTTAGCGGGAGCAGGTACGAGCAGTACTTC

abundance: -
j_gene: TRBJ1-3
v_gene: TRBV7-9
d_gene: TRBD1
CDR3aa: CASSFVTGGAGNTIYF
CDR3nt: TGTGCCAGCAGCTTCGTTACAGGGGGAGCTGGAAACACCATATATTTT

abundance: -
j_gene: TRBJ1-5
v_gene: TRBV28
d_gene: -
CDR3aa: CASSRTVSNQPQHF
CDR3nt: TGTGCCAGCAGTCGGACAGTTAGCAATCAGCCCCAGCATTTT

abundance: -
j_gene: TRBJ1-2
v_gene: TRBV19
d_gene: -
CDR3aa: CASRLQGYGYTF
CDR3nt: TGTGCCAGTAGGCTCCAGGGCTATGGCTACACCTTC

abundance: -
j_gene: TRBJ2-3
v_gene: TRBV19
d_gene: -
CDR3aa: CASTSSGHTDTQYF
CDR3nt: TGTGCCAGTACATCCAGCGGGCACACAGATACGCAGTATTTT

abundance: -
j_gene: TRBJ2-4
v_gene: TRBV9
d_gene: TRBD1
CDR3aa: CASSPRDRENIQYF
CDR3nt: TGTGCCAGCAGCCCGCGGGACAGGGAGAACATTCAGTACTTC

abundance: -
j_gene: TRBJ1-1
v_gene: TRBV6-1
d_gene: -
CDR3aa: CASRATTGMNTEAFF
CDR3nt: TGTGCCAGCAGAGCTACTACAGGGATGAACACTGAAGCTTTCTTT

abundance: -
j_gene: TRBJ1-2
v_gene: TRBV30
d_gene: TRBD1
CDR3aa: CARSPLQGAGGYTF
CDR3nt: TGTGCCCGTTCCCCTTTACAGGGGGCGGGTGGCTACACCTTC

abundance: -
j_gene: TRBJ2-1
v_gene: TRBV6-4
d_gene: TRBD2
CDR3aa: CASSPLAGDRSYNEQFF
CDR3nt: TGTGCCAGCAGTCCTCTAGCGGGAGATCGCTCCTACAATGAGCAGTTCTTC

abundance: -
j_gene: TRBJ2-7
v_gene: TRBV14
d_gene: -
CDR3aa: CASSQDISQGPWYEQYF
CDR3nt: TGTGCCAGCAGCCAAGATATATCACAGGGCCCATGGTACGAGCAGTACTTC

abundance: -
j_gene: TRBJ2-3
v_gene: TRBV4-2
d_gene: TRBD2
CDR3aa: CASSQERGGLAGADTQYF
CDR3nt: TGTGCCAGCAGCCAAGAGAGAGGTGGGCTAGCGGGAGCTGATACGCAGTATTTT